This T cell receptor beta chain comes out of a study of radiotherapy plus CTLA-4 blockade in lung cancer. Findings and limits, study-wide: Peripheral blood showed expansion of tumor-derived TCR clones after radiotherapy and ipilimumab. Reports state that early shifts in blood T cell clones, with interferon-beta, best predicted response.

Those with chemo-refractory metastatic non-small-cell lung cancer were treated with focal radiation combined with CTLA-4 blockade using ipilimumab. Libraries were prepared by immunoSEQ multiplex PCR; TCRdb keeps only in-frame clonotypes and omits some of them. This sample has about 82,000 clones, with 60% to 80% found just once. On this clone itself: Its antigen is currently unknown.

The germline V gene encodes CDR1 SGHKS and CDR2 YYEKEE (reference sequence). The J segment lost 6 bases and the V segment lost 4 bases, leaving 12 bases of the junction unmatched. The CDR3 runs to 16 residues. The source material was peripheral blood, sampled from a patient treated with radiotherapy plus ipilimumab. The TCR comes from a human donor with non-small cell lung cancer that progressed on radiotherapy plus ipilimumab. This chain joins TRBV5-5 and TRBJ2-3; 9 positions agree with TRBD2. Here the CDR3 DNA reads TGTGCCAGCAGCGAGGGGAATGTAGCGGGAGTTGATACGCAGTATTTT. This translates into CASSEGNVAGVDTQYF. Together with reference TRBV5-5 and TRBJ2-3, the CDR3 gives the full variable domain: DAGVTQSPTHLIKTRGQQVTLRCSPISGHKSVSWYQQVLGQGPQFIFQYYEKEERGRGNFPDRFSARQFPNYSSELNVNALLLGDSALYLCASSEGNVAGVDTQYFGPGTRLTVL.